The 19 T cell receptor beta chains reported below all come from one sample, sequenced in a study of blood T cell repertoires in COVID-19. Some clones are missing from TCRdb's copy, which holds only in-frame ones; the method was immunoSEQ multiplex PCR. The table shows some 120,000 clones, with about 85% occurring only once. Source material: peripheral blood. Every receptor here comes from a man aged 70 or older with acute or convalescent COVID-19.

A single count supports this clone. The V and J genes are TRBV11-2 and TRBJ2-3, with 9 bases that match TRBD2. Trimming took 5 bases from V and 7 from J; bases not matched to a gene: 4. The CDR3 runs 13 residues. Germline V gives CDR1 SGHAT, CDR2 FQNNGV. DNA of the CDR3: TGTGCCAGCAGCCCGGGACTAGCCAATACGCAGTATTTT. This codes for CASSPGLANTQYF.

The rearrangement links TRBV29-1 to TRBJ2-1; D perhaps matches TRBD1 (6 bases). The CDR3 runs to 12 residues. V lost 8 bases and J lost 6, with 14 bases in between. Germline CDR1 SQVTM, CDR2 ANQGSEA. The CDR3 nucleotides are TGCAGCATGAGAGGGGGTGTCAATGAGCAGTTCTTC. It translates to CSMRGGVNEQFF.

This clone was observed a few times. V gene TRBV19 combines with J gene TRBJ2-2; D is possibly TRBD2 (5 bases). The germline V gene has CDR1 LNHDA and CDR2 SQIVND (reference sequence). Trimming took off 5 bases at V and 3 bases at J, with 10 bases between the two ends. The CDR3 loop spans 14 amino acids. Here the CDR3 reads CASSLVAHTGELFF. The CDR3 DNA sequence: TGTGCCAGTAGTCTAGTAGCGCACACCGGGGAGCTGTTTTTT. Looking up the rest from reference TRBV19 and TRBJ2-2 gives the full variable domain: DGGITQSPKYLFRKEGQNVTLSCEQNLNHDAMYWYRQDPGQGLRLIYYSQIVNDFQKGDIAEGYSVSREKKESFPLTVTSAQKNPTAFYLCASSLVAHTGELFFGEGSRLTVL.

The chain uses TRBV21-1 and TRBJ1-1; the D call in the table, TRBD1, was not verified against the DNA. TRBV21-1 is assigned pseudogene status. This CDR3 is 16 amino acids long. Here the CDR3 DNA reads TGTGCCAGCAGCATTTTTCTCGGCAGGGTAGGTACTGAAGCTTTCTTT. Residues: CASSIFLGRVGTEAFF.

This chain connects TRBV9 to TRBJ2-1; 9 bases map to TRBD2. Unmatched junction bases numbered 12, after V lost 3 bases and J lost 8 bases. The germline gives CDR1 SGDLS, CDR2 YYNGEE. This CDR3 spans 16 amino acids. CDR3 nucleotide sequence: TGTGCCAGCAGCGCCAATAAAGGCGGGGGGGCGTATGAGCAGTTCTTC. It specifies CASSANKGGGAYEQFF.

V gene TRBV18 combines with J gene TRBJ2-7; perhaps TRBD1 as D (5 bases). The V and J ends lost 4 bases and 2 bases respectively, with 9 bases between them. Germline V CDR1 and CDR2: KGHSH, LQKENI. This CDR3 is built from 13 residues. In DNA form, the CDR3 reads TGTGCCAGCTCACGAACAGGAACCTACGAGCAGTACTTC. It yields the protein CASSRTGTYEQYF.

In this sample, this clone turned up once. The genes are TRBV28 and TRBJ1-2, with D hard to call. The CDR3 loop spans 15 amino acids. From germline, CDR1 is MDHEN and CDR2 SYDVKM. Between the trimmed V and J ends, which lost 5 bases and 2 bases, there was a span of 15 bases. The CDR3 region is CASSPPPYRNYGYTF. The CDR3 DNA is TGTGCCAGCAGTCCGCCCCCCTACAGAAACTATGGCTACACCTTC.

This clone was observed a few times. Here the CDR3 reads CASSLGQGANYGYTF. DNA of the CDR3: TGTGCCAGCAGCTTAGGGCAGGGGGCCAACTATGGCTACACCTTC. V usage is TRBV7-9 and J usage is TRBJ1-2; 8 bases map to TRBD1. CDR1 SEHNR and CDR2 FQNEAQ come from the germline V gene (reference sequence). The CDR3 length is 15 residues. J was trimmed by 2 bases and V by 1 base; bases with no gene match: 3.

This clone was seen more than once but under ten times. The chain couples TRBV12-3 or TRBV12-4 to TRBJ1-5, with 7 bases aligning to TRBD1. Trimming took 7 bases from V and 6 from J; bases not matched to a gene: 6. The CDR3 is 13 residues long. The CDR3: CASTGQVGQPQHF. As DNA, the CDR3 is TGTGCCAGCACCGGACAGGTCGGTCAGCCCCAGCATTTT.

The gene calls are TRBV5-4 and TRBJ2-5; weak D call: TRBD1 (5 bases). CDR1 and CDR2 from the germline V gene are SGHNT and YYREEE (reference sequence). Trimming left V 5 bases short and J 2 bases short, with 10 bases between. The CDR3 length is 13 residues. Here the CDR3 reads CASSRDSQETQYF. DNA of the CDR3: TGTGCCAGCAGTCGCGACAGTCAAGAGACCCAGTACTTC.

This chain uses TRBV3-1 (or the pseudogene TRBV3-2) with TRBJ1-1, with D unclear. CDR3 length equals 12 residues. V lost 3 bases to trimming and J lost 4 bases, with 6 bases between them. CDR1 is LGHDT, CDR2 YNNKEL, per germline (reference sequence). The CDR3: CASSHPGTEAFF. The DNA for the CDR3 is TGTGCCAGCAGCCACCCAGGCACTGAAGCTTTCTTT.

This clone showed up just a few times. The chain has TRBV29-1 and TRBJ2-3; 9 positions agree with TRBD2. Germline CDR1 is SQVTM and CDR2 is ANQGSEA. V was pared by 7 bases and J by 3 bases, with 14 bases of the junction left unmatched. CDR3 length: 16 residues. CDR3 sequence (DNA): TGCAGCGCTCCCTCGGGGCTAGCGGGGAGAACAGATACGCAGTATTTT. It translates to CSAPSGLAGRTDTQYF.

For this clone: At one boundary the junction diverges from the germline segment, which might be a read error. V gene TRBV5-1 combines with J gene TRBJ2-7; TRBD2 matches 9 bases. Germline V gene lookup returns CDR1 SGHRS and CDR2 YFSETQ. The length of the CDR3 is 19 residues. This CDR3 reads CARSWGPGARGGGSYEQYF. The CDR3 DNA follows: TGCGCCCGCAGCTGGGGCCCCGGGGCTCGCGGGGGGGGCTCCTACGAGCAGTACTTC.

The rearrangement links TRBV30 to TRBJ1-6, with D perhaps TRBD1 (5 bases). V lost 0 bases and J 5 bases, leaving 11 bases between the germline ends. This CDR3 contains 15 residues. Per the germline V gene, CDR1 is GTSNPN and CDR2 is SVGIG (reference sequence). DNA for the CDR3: TGTGCCTGGAGTGTAGCCGGGGGAAATAATTCACCCCTCCACTTT. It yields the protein CAWSVAGGNNSPLHF.

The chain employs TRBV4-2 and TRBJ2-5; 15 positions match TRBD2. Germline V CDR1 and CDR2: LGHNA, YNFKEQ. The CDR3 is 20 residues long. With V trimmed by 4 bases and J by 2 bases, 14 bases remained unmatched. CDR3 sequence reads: CASSLYGTSGGRLTQETQYF. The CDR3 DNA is TGTGCCAGCAGCCTTTACGGGACTAGCGGGGGGCGGTTAACTCAAGAGACCCAGTACTTC.

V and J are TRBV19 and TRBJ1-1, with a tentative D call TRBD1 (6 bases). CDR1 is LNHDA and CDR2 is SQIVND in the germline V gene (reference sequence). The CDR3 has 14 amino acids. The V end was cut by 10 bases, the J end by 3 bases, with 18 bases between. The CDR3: CATRRGAGDTEAFF. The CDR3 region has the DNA TGTGCCACTCGGAGGGGGGCGGGGGACACTGAAGCTTTCTTT.

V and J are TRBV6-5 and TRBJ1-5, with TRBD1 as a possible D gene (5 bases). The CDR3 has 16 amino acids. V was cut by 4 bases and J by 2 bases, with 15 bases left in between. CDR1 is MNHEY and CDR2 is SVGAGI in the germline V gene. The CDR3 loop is CASSLNSAGGNQPQHF. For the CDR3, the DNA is TGTGCCAGCAGTTTAAATTCAGCGGGGGGCAATCAGCCCCAGCATTTT.

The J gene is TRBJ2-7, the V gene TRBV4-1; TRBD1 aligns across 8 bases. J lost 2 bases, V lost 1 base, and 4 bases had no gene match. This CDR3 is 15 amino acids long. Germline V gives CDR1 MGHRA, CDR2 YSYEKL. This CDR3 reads CASSQATGAPYEQYF. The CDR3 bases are TGCGCCAGCAGCCAAGCGACAGGGGCACCCTACGAGCAGTACTTC.

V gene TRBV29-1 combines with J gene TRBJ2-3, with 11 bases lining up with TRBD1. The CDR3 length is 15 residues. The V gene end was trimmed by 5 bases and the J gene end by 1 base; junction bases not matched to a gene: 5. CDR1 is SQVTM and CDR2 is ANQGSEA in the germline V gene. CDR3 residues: CSVLDRGRGTDTQYF. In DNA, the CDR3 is TGCAGCGTTCTGGACAGGGGGCGCGGCACAGATACGCAGTATTTT.